The T cell receptor beta chain under discussion was sequenced for a study of cytomegalovirus exposure and HLA in healthy donors (dated by TCRdb to 2015 to 2018). Context from the whole study: A later analysis indicated that the roughly 120 validation repertoires were generated on the platform also employed for the 600 to 750 repertoires of the first cohort. The study was designed to test whether signatures of past pathogen exposure could be identified by cataloging public T cell receptors. A separate validation cohort of 100 to 150 different subjects was used in addition to the roughly 620-subject first cohort. The study combined high-throughput TCR immunosequencing, statistical association of individual TCRs with disease status, and machine learning to predict cytomegalovirus infection status.

The donors were included in the validation cohort of over a hundred subjects, a group kept apart from the roughly 700-subject first cohort. Cut back by 5 bases and 0 bases, the V and J ends lie 17 bases apart. CDR1 is given as SGHRS and CDR2 as YFSETQ, both from the germline V gene. The CDR3, cysteine through phenylalanine, is 16 amino acids long. CDR3 DNA is the only sequence kept; it has 48 bases, read in frame from the first base. Receptor amplification or capture employed the immunoSEQ multiplex PCR assay. On the study's bioinformatics: A statistical classification framework was developed to diagnose cytomegalovirus status using the catalog of TCR beta chain sequences. TCRdb's version of the immuneACCESS table is confined to in-frame rearrangements and falls short of the full clone set. An unresolved V gene accounts for under half of the shortfall where checked; the remainder is of unknown origin. V and J calls and clone size are given by that table; D and trimming were obtained from the DNA. The sample table records 140,000 or so clones; approximately 88% of these occur just once. 4.5% of the sample is taken by the ten largest.

The study at large found these results: All 110 or so repertoires were used to score co-occurrence in the validation cohort in a later analysis, because that analysis had no HLA typing for the cohort. Across donors, most TCR sequences were observed very rarely, whereas some public TCRs were present in many individuals. The study listed over 150 TCR beta chains as associated with cytomegalovirus. It was suggested by the authors that the approach could potentially be generalized to other disease states and immunological phenotypes. The classifier was reported to diagnose cytomegalovirus status with high specificity and sensitivity in both the original cohort and the validation cohort. A few of the identified cytomegalovirus-associated TCR beta chains were confirmed in vitro to be specific for cytomegalovirus antigens. Subsequent analysis determined that TCRs grouped into clusters in the first cohort also showed a tendency toward co-occurrence across the roughly 110 validation repertoires, and roughly 94% of cluster scores exceeded 0.

A remark on this clone: Its antigen is still unknown. No base quality values were provided; no much bigger clone lies one nucleotide off.

The material sequenced was PBMCs. The sequence derives from a man in his late teens or twenties in good health and CMV-seropositive. In this chain, TRBV5-1 is recombined with TRBJ1-1, with a tentative D gene TRBD1 over 6 matching bases. The CDR3 amino acid sequence is: CASRKRETGLNTEAFF. The sequenced DNA: TGCGCCAGCAGGAAAAGGGAAACAGGGCTGAACACTGAAGCTTTCTTT.